The 5 T cell receptor beta chains presented below share a single source sample, sequenced in a study of vaccination and CD4 T cells after COVID-19. Their specific antigens are unknown. Treatment here: roughly 11-day PBMC culture with coronavirus spike peptide pools or control peptides (ViraFEST assay). Gathered ahead of the COVID-19 pandemic (2011-2018) were the CD4+ T cells of the unexposed donor. Sequencing of cultured CD4+ T cell DNA used the Oncomine TCR Beta short-read assay. Using the QIAamp micro DNA kit, genomic DNA was extracted from the CD4+ T cells that had been cultured. TCRdb fed the PCR reads into MiXCR, producing one record per CDR3 protein. The top ten clones hold under 25% of a sample with approximately 9,300 distinct CDR3 sequences, under 40% of them seen once. Sequencing was carried out using CD4+ T cells from blood, cultured in vitro. These receptors all come from a human donor in good health.

In its sample, this clonotype ranks as medium-sized (0.01 to 0.1%). The rearrangement joins TRBV7-3 to TRBJ1-1; D gene ambiguous. The CDR3 has 13 residues. Germline loops: CDR1 SGHTA, CDR2 FQGTGA. The V and J ends lost 0 bases and 5 bases respectively, with 7 bases between them. Here the CDR3 reads CASSLTSRTEAFF. Written as DNA, the CDR3 is TGTGCCAGCAGCTTAACGTCTAGGACTGAAGCTTTCTTT.

The gene calls are TRBV19 and TRBJ2-5, with a weak D call TRBD2 (5 bases). Trimming stripped 3 bases from V and 3 bases from J, with 17 bases between. This CDR3 comprises 16 residues. Germline assignment: CDR1 LNHDA and CDR2 SQIVND (reference sequence). CDR3 amino acids: CASSIGAGLRKETQYF. CDR3 coding DNA: TGTGCCAGTAGTATCGGTGCGGGCTTAAGGAAAGAGACCCAGTACTTC.

This clonotype was detected a few times. The chain joins TRBV27 to TRBJ1-3; no firm D call. The V end lost 5 bases, the J end lost 3 bases, and 11 bases lay between the germline ends. Germline assignment: CDR1 MNHEY and CDR2 SMNVEV (reference sequence). The CDR3 has 14 amino acids. The CDR3 here is CASSSFGDGNTIYF. The CDR3 region has the DNA TGTGCCAGCAGTAGCTTCGGCGATGGAAACACCATATATTTT.

This clonotype was observed a few times. The chain has TRBV24-1 and TRBJ2-5; 9 nucleotides align to TRBD2. Losses at the gene ends were 1 base for V and 7 bases for J; bases not matched to a gene: 9. This CDR3 has 16 amino acids. Germline V lookup: CDR1 KGHDR, CDR2 SFDVKD. The CDR3 reads CATSDFSSSGDGTQYF. CDR3 DNA: TGTGCCACCAGTGATTTCTCTTCTAGCGGGGACGGGACCCAGTACTTC.

This chain links TRBV28 with TRBJ1-5; D is uncertain. This CDR3 comprises 19 residues. V lost 5 bases, J lost 0 bases, and 23 bases lay in between. Germline CDR1 is MDHEN and CDR2 is SYDVKM. The CDR3 DNA follows: TGTGCCAGCAGTCCCCCCCAAGGCCGTGTCGTGTATAGCAATCAGCCCCAGCATTTT. Protein product: CASSPPQGRVVYSNQPQHF. The full variable domain, in which reference TRBV28 and TRBJ1-5 provide the parts outside the CDR3, is DVKVTQSSRYLVKRTGEKVFLECVQDMDHENMFWYRQDPGLGLRLIYFSYDVKMKEKGDIPEGYSVSREKKERFSLILESASTNQTSMYLCASSPPQGRVVYSNQPQHFGDGTRLSIL.